The 14 T cell receptor beta chains in this list originate from one sample, sequenced in a study of molecular identifiers for immune sequencing clone quantification. TCRdb ran MiXCR on the PCR reads and lists one entry per CDR3 protein. This sample carries fewer than 350,000 distinct CDR3 sequences, roughly a quarter of them seen once, and the ten largest clones take around 0.74%. Material for sequencing was naive CD8+ T cells from blood, with Jurkat cell RNA spiked in. Subset given: FACS-sorted CD8+CD4-CCR7+CD45RA+ naive T cells. The receptor set was obtained from a human donor in good health. Some libraries in this study had Jurkat cell RNA spiked in.

This clonotype has just a few counts. The chain combines TRBV27 with TRBJ2-1; D uncertain. The CDR3 consists of 15 residues. Germline values: CDR1 MNHEY, CDR2 SMNVEV (reference sequence). The germline V and J ends were trimmed by 5 bases and 4 bases, with 15 bases remaining between them. CDR3 DNA: TGTGCCAGCAGTCCCATCCCCGCAGATTACAATGAGCAGTTCTTC. Encoded protein: CASSPIPADYNEQFF.

This clonotype came up many times. The genes are TRBV4-3 and TRBJ2-7; the D is unclear. Deletions cut 1 base from V and 3 bases from J, with 10 bases between. The length of the CDR3 is 14 residues. Germline assignment: CDR1 LGHNA and CDR2 YSLEER. The CDR3 DNA sequence: TGCGCCAGCAGCCAAGTAGTATCTAACTACGAGCAGTACTTC. It translates to CASSQVVSNYEQYF.

The CDR3, as DNA: TGTGCCAGCAGCACTGGGACTAGCGGGGGCCACACAGATACGCAGTATTTT. It is translated as CASSTGTSGGHTDTQYF. The V call is TRBV12-3 or TRBV12-4, the J call TRBJ2-3, with 14 bases matching TRBD2. J lost 2 bases, V lost 6 bases, and 7 bases had no gene match. The CDR3 has 17 residues.

V and J are TRBV6-5 and TRBJ1-1; maybe TRBD1 (6 bases). This CDR3 is built from 16 residues. The V and J ends lost 0 bases and 3 bases respectively, with 14 bases between them. Germline V gives CDR1 MNHEY, CDR2 SVGAGI. The CDR3 DNA sequence: TGTGCCAGCAGTTACTCGCGCGGGGGCGGGGACACTGAAGCTTTCTTT. Translated, it gives CASSYSRGGGDTEAFF.

CDR3 bases: TGTGCCAGCCTGACAGGGGGCGCGGGCACTGAAGCTTTCTTT. Amino acids: CASLTGGAGTEAFF. This chain links TRBV27 with TRBJ1-1; TRBD1 matches at 10 bases. Germline V CDR1 and CDR2: MNHEY, SMNVEV (reference sequence). The V gene end was trimmed by 8 bases and the J gene end by 4 bases; junction bases not matched to a gene: 7. The CDR3 is 14 residues long.

The chain has TRBV27 and TRBJ1-5; tentatively, D is TRBD1 (5 bases). CDR1 is MNHEY, CDR2 SMNVEV, per germline (reference sequence). CDR3 length: 16 residues. V lost 0 bases, J lost 7 bases, and 16 bases lay in between. CDR3 residues: CASSLSVQGALQPQHF. The CDR3 nucleotides are TGTGCCAGCAGTTTATCAGTTCAAGGGGCTCTACAGCCCCAGCATTTT.

To note about this clonotype: A much larger clone is a single base away; this may be a read error. This chain links TRBV6-5 with TRBJ2-3; D call uncertain. CDR1 MNHEY and CDR2 SVGAGI come from the germline V gene. This CDR3 has 13 residues. CDR3 bases: TGTGCCAGCAGCGCCATTAGCACAAATACGCAGTATTTT. Translated: CASSAISTNTQYF.

J is TRBJ2-7 and V is TRBV7-9; D may correspond to TRBD1 or TRBD2 (5 bases each). CDR1 SEHNR and CDR2 FQNEAQ come from the germline V gene (reference sequence). This CDR3 is built from 17 residues. V lost 4 bases to trimming and J lost 0 bases, with 19 bases between them. CDR3 loop: CASSSPLEGPSSYEQYF. The CDR3 coding sequence is TGTGCCAGCAGCTCACCCTTAGAGGGGCCGAGCTCCTACGAGCAGTACTTC. Full variable domain (outside the CDR3, taken from reference TRBV7-9 and TRBJ2-7): DTGVSQNPRHKITKRGQNVTFRCDPISEHNRLYWYRQTLGQGPEFLTYFQNEAQLEKSRLLSDRFSAERPKGSFSTLEIQRTEQGDSAMYLCASSSPLEGPSSYEQYFGPGTRLTVT.

The chain links TRBV4-1 to TRBJ1-1; TRBD1 matches at 7 bases. The CDR3 runs to 14 residues. V shed 4 bases, J shed 2 bases, and the junction held 4 bases outside the gene matches. The germline V gene has CDR1 MGHRA and CDR2 YSYEKL. The CDR3 reads CASSPQGRNTEAFF. The CDR3 DNA reads TGCGCCAGCAGCCCACAGGGGAGAAACACTGAAGCTTTCTTT.

With respect to this clonotype: This may be a read error, as it is one base from a much larger clone. The genes are TRBV10-2 and TRBJ1-1, with D tentatively TRBD1 (5 bases). The CDR3 consists of 16 residues. Germline CDR1 is WSHSY and CDR2 is SAAADI. This CDR3 reads CAGSDWRGLMNTEAFF. The DNA of the CDR3 is TGCGCCGGCAGTGATTGGAGGGGTCTCATGAACACTGAAGCTTTCTTT.

Comment on this clonotype: This may come from a read error, since a much larger clone is one base off. This chain uses TRBV7-9 with TRBJ2-3; D perhaps matches TRBD2 (6 bases). The length of the CDR3 is 15 residues. Germline-derived CDR1 and CDR2 are SEHNR and FQNEAQ (reference sequence). The CDR3 loop reads CASSLEGLITATQYF. The CDR3 coding sequence is TGTGCCAGCAGCTTAGAGGGACTTATCACAGCTACGCAGTATTTT.

As for this clonotype: A much larger clone lies one base from this, so it may be a read error. V and J are TRBV28 and TRBJ1-1, with D uncertain. The germline CDR1 and CDR2 sequences are MDHEN and SYDVKM. The CDR3 extends over 11 amino acids. For the CDR3, the DNA is TGTGCCAGCTGTTTCCCGGGGGAAGCTTTCTTT. It encodes CASCFPGEAFF.

This clonotype was picked up a small number of times. The V and J genes are TRBV11-2 and TRBJ2-7; TRBD1 matches 10 bases. This CDR3 is 17 amino acids long. CDR1 is SGHAT, CDR2 FQNNGV, per germline. The V segment lost 4 bases and the J segment 3 bases; nucleotides outside the gene matches: 12. In DNA, the CDR3 is TGTGCCAGCAGCTCGTCACTCCAGGGACAGGGGAACTACGAGCAGTACTTC. Protein sequence: CASSSSLQGQGNYEQYF.

The rearrangement uses TRBV7-9 and TRBJ2-5; 8 positions agree with TRBD2. CDR1 is SEHNR, CDR2 FQNEAQ, per germline (reference sequence). The CDR3 loop spans 14 amino acids. Trimming at V came to 8 bases and at J to 1 base, leaving 6 bases not matched to a gene. The DNA of the CDR3 is TGTGCCAGCGGTTTTAGCGGGGTCCAAGAGACCCAGTACTTC. Amino acid sequence: CASGFSGVQETQYF.